Listed below are T cell receptor beta chains from one sample, sequenced in a study of T cells in Graves' hyperthyroidism and ophthalmopathy. TCRdb fed the multiplex PCR reads into MiXCR, producing one record per CDR3 protein. The sample has 300,000 to 450,000 distinct CDR3 sequences, roughly 13% seen once. Material: blood. The receptors stem from a woman between 18 and 29 years old with Graves' hyperthyroidism. Each CDR3 is given with its conserved first and last residue. Each record gives: J gene, clone size, D gene, V gene, CDR3 DNA, CDR3 protein. The D gene is left open where the match is weak. The size of a clone is reported for some rows only, either as once, few or many, or as a class for expanded clones.

>TRBJ2-1|many|TRBD2|TRBV7-9
TGTGCCAGCAGCGCCAGCGGGACGAACAATGAGCAGTTCTTC
CASSASGTNNEQFF
>TRBJ2-1|.|.|TRBV20-1
TGCAGTCTAACAGGGAGCTCCTACAATGAGCAGTTCTTC
CSLTGSSYNEQFF
>TRBJ1-6|many|.|TRBV6-2/TRBV6-3
TGTGCCAGCAGCAACCATCTACATAATTCACCCCTCCACTTT
CASSNHLHNSPLHF
>TRBJ2-7|many|TRBD2|TRBV5-1
TGCGCCAGCAGCTTGGCTAGCGGGGGATCTTACGAGCAGTACTTC
CASSLASGGSYEQYF
>TRBJ1-5|many|.|TRBV28
TGTGCCAGCAGACCCCCCACCGGATATCCGCCCCAGCATTTT
CASRPPTGYPPQHF
>TRBJ1-1|many|.|TRBV5-1
TGCGCCAGCAGCCAAGCTTCGAACACTGAAGCTTTCTTT
CASSQASNTEAFF
>TRBJ2-2|.|.|TRBV6-2/TRBV6-3
TGTGCCAGCTGCCAACAGTGGAACACCGGGGAGCTGTTTTTT
CASCQQWNTGELFF
>TRBJ1-1|many|.|TRBV28
TGTGCCAGCAGTTCCGTCGGGGAAGGAGGTGAAGCTTTCTTT
CASSSVGEGGEAFF
>TRBJ2-1|many|TRBD2|TRBV24-1
TGTGCCACCAGTGACGGTAGCGGGACCGGAGGGAGGTCCTACAATGAGCAGTTCTTC
CATSDGSGTGGRSYNEQFF
>TRBJ2-7|many|.|TRBV6-1
TGTGCCACCGCCCCCTTGGGGCAGCTCTCCTACGAGCAGTACTTC
CATAPLGQLSYEQYF
>TRBJ2-7|many|.|TRBV7-6
TGTGCCAGCAGCCCCATAGGTCCCGAGCAGTACTTC
CASSPIGPEQYF
>TRBJ2-3|few|TRBD1|TRBV2
TGTGCCAGCAGTGAGTTACCTGGGACAGTTAACACAGATACGCAGTATTTT
CASSELPGTVNTDTQYF
>TRBJ2-7|many|TRBD2|TRBV27
TGTGCCAGCTCGGCGAGGGGTGAGCGGGAGTTCCACGAGCAGTACTTC
CASSARGEREFHEQYF
>TRBJ2-5|few|.|TRBV5-1
TGCGCCAGCAGCTCGACCCTGGGGGAGACCCAGTACTTC
CASSSTLGETQYF
>TRBJ1-1|many|.|TRBV13
TGTGCCAGCAGCTTAGGCGGATTGCGGGGGCGTTCCACTGAAGCTTTCTTT
CASSLGGLRGRSTEAFF
>TRBJ2-7|few|TRBD1|TRBV30
TGTGCCTGGAATACCGGGACAGGGGTCCCCGAGCAGTACTTC
CAWNTGTGVPEQYF
>TRBJ2-1|many|.|TRBV20-1
TGCAGTGCTAGTCGGACGGACAATGAGCAGTTCTTC
CSASRTDNEQFF
>TRBJ1-5|few|.|TRBV5-1
TGCGCCAGCAGCTTTGGGACGGATAGCAATCAGCCCCAGCATTTT
CASSFGTDSNQPQHF
>TRBJ2-3|few|TRBD2|TRBV6-6
TGTGCCAGCAGTTACTCGATTGCGGGAGGGAGCACAGATACGCAGTATTTT
CASSYSIAGGSTDTQYF
>TRBJ1-1|many|TRBD1|TRBV5-6
TGTGCCAGCAGCTCGGAACTGACAGGGATTTTTGCTGAAGCTTTCTTT
CASSSELTGIFAEAFF
>TRBJ2-7|many|.|TRBV18
TGTGCCAGCTCACCCGTCCGGGACCACTTCGGGCAGTACTTC
CASSPVRDHFGQYF
>TRBJ2-3|many|.|TRBV7-9
TGTGCCAGCAGCGTCTGGTTAGGACGGGATACGCAGTATTTT
CASSVWLGRDTQYF
>TRBJ2-1|.|TRBD1|TRBV7-2
TGTGCCAGCAGCTCCCGGGACAGGGACTTTAATGAGCAGTTCTTC
CASSSRDRDFNEQFF
>TRBJ2-7|many|.|TRBV11-2
TGTGCCAGCAGCTACCAGCGGGACAACTCCTACGAGCAGTACTTC
CASSYQRDNSYEQYF
>TRBJ1-5|many|.|TRBV7-8
TGTGCCAGCACCCCAGGACGGAGCAATCAGCCCCAGCATTTT
CASTPGRSNQPQHF
>TRBJ1-3|.|.|TRBV5-6
TGTGCCAGCAGCTTCTGGGGGACGGGCTCTGGAAACACCATATATTTT
CASSFWGTGSGNTIYF
>TRBJ1-1|many|TRBD1|TRBV19
TGTGCCAGTAGTTCCGAAACAGGGGCCACTGAAGCTTTCTTT
CASSSETGATEAFF
>TRBJ1-6|many|TRBD1|TRBV7-3
TGTGCCAGCAGCTTAGGAGGGGGCAATTCACCCCTCCACTTT
CASSLGGGNSPLHF
>TRBJ2-2|.|.|TRBV10-3
TGTGCCATCTTGGCGAACACCGGGGAGCTGTTTTTT
CAILANTGELFF
>TRBJ2-1|.|.|TRBV9
TGTGCCAGCAGCGTTGGTGCTATCCTTAGCTCCTACAATGAGCAGTTCTTC
CASSVGAILSSYNEQFF
>TRBJ2-2|many|TRBD2|TRBV19
TGTGCCACTACCACAAGGAGACTAGCGGACAACACCGGGGAGCTGTTTTTT
CATTTRRLADNTGELFF
>TRBJ2-2|many|TRBD2|TRBV9
TGTGCCAGCAGCGTAGATGCGGGGGGGTCATTCCTCAACACCGGGGAGCTGTTTTTT
CASSVDAGGSFLNTGELFF
>TRBJ2-5|.|.|TRBV20-1
TGCAGTGCTAGACACGGACACCAAGAGACCCAGTACTTC
CSARHGHQETQYF
>TRBJ1-2|many|TRBD1|TRBV6-1
TGTGCCAGCAGTAACCCCGGGACAGTCTATGGCTACACCTTC
CASSNPGTVYGYTF
>TRBJ2-2|many|.|TRBV6-2/TRBV6-3
TGTGCCAGCAGTTCTACGACCGAACTAGTTTCCCCCGGGGAGCTGTTTTTT
CASSSTTELVSPGELFF
>TRBJ2-7|many|TRBD2|TRBV3-1
TGTGCCAGCAGCCAACTTCGGACTAGCGCAGCGTACGAGCAGTACTTC
CASSQLRTSAAYEQYF
>TRBJ2-3|few|.|TRBV11-1
TGTGCCAGCAGCTTGCCGGGACTAGGGGGCCCAGATACGCAGTATTTT
CASSLPGLGGPDTQYF
>TRBJ2-4|many|TRBD2|TRBV11-2
TGTGCCAGCAGCTCAACACCGGGACTAGCTGAAGCCAAAAACATTCAGTACTTC
CASSSTPGLAEAKNIQYF
>TRBJ1-2|many|TRBD1|TRBV7-9
TGTGCCAGCAGCCTGGAGGGACAGCCCTATGGCTACACCTTC
CASSLEGQPYGYTF
>TRBJ1-6|once|.|TRBV6-5
TGTGCCAGCAGTTATCAGGGTGGCGATTCACCCCTCCACTTT
CASSYQGGDSPLHF
>TRBJ2-2|many|.|TRBV2
TGTGCCAGCACCATAGGTGACAGAGCTACCGGGGAGCTGTTTTTT
CASTIGDRATGELFF
>TRBJ1-2|.|.|TRBV18
TGTGCCAGCTCACCCTCCGAAGCAGGGGTGACAACCTATGGCTACACCTTC
CASSPSEAGVTTYGYTF
>TRBJ2-3|few|TRBD1|TRBV10-3
TGTGCCATCAAGAGGGACAGGACCACAGATACGCAGTATTTT
CAIKRDRTTDTQYF
>TRBJ2-7|few|.|TRBV29-1
TGCAGCGCGCCCTACGAGCAGTACTTC
CSAPYEQYF
>TRBJ2-3|.|.|TRBV12-3/TRBV12-4
TGTGCCAGCACCGTAGGTCATACGCAGTATTTT
CASTVGHTQYF
>TRBJ2-3|many|TRBD2|TRBV28
TGTGCCAGCAGTTTATTTAATAGCGGGAGGTCCACAGATACGCAGTATTTT
CASSLFNSGRSTDTQYF
>TRBJ1-2|many|.|TRBV18
TGTGCCAGCTCACCACGGACCCAGGATGGCTACACCTTC
CASSPRTQDGYTF
>TRBJ1-5|few|TRBD1|TRBV27
TGTGCCAGCAGTTTAGTTGGGACAGGGAGTAATCAGCCCCAGCATTTT
CASSLVGTGSNQPQHF
>TRBJ2-7|many|TRBD1|TRBV12-3/TRBV12-4
TGTGCCAGCAGTCCCGCCGACAGGGGGTCTAAGAACGAGCAGTACTTC
CASSPADRGSKNEQYF
>TRBJ2-1|many|.|TRBV9
TGTGCCAGCGCATACGGGGGCTACAATGAGCAGTTCTTC
CASAYGGYNEQFF